The rows below give T cell receptor beta chains drawn from one sample of a study of cytomegalovirus exposure and HLA in healthy donors. Generated by immunoSEQ multiplex PCR, the TCRdb table keeps only in-frame clones and is missing some. The profile shows roughly 200,000 clones, roughly 83% of them singletons. The specimen was PBMCs. The receptors shown here come from a boy between 2 and 15 years old in good health and CMV-seronegative. Each CDR3 is given with its conserved first and last residue. The D gene is left open where the match is weak. Size is stated for part of the rows, as once, few or many counts, or as a class when the clone is expanded.

D: .
V: TRBV5-6
size: few
J: TRBJ2-5
CDR3: CASSSLGVRFGETQYF
DNA: TGTGCCAGCAGTTCTCTCGGGGTCAGATTCGGGGAGACCCAGTACTTC

D: TRBD1
V: TRBV2
size: .
J: TRBJ2-1
CDR3: CASSEARGLDEQFF
DNA: TGTGCCAGCAGTGAAGCAAGGGGGCTCGATGAGCAGTTCTTC

D: TRBD2
V: TRBV6-4
size: .
J: TRBJ2-3
CDR3: CASSRSGASTDTQYF
DNA: TGTGCCAGCAGCCGTAGCGGGGCTAGCACAGATACGCAGTATTTT

D: .
V: TRBV19
size: .
J: TRBJ1-1
CDR3: CASTPRDSEGTEAFF
DNA: TGTGCCAGTACCCCCCGAGACTCGGAGGGGACTGAAGCTTTCTTT

D: TRBD1
V: TRBV6-5
size: .
J: TRBJ2-2
CDR3: CASSSVDRVQTGELFF
DNA: TGTGCCAGCAGTTCCGTAGACAGGGTTCAAACCGGGGAGCTGTTTTTT

D: .
V: TRBV7-9
size: once
J: TRBJ2-1
CDR3: CASSLGGRPNEQFF
DNA: TGTGCCAGCAGCTTAGGTGGGAGGCCCAATGAGCAGTTCTTC

D: TRBD1
V: TRBV19
size: .
J: TRBJ2-1
CDR3: CASSIGQGNPYNEQFF
DNA: TGTGCCAGTAGTATAGGACAGGGGAACCCCTACAATGAGCAGTTCTTC

D: .
V: TRBV27
size: .
J: TRBJ1-2
CDR3: CASRGTFYGYTF
DNA: TGTGCCAGCCGCGGGACCTTCTATGGCTACACCTTC

D: .
V: TRBV11-2
size: .
J: TRBJ1-6
CDR3: CASSLDWGDPNF
DNA: TGTGCCAGCAGCTTAGATTGGGGGGACCCCAACTTT

D: .
V: TRBV6-1
size: .
J: TRBJ1-1
CDR3: CASRPGDAGTEAFF
DNA: TGTGCCAGCAGGCCAGGGGACGCAGGCACTGAAGCTTTCTTT

D: TRBD1
V: TRBV4-1
size: .
J: TRBJ2-1
CDR3: CASSQPTGTGANEQFF
DNA: TGCGCCAGCAGCCAACCTACCGGGACAGGGGCCAATGAGCAGTTCTTC

D: .
V: TRBV30
size: .
J: TRBJ1-6
CDR3: CAWSAQRDSPLHF
DNA: TGTGCCTGGAGTGCACAGAGGGATTCACCCCTCCACTTT

D: .
V: TRBV11-1
size: .
J: TRBJ1-6
CDR3: CASSLAGSMRPLHF
DNA: TGTGCCAGCAGCTTAGCGGGCTCGATGAGACCCCTCCACTTT

D: TRBD1
V: TRBV6-5
size: .
J: TRBJ2-3
CDR3: CASSRFQGASDTQYF
DNA: TGTGCCAGCAGTCGCTTTCAGGGGGCTTCAGATACGCAGTATTTT

D: TRBD2
V: TRBV30
size: .
J: TRBJ2-2
CDR3: CAWSVGLAGGPNTGELFF
DNA: TGTGCCTGGAGTGTAGGGCTAGCGGGGGGCCCGAACACCGGGGAGCTGTTTTTT

D: .
V: TRBV5-6
size: .
J: TRBJ2-7
CDR3: CASSSAYEQYF
DNA: TGTGCCAGCAGCTCAGCCTACGAGCAGTACTTC

D: .
V: TRBV6-6
size: .
J: TRBJ2-2
CDR3: CASSSQVNTGELFF
DNA: TGTGCCAGCAGTTCCCAGGTTAACACCGGGGAGCTGTTTTTT

D: .
V: TRBV7-6
size: .
J: TRBJ1-2
CDR3: CASSTPPGSAPLYGYTF
DNA: TGTGCCAGCAGCACACCTCCGGGGTCAGCTCCTCTCTATGGCTACACCTTC

D: TRBD1
V: TRBV5-4
size: .
J: TRBJ2-7
CDR3: CASSLGRNRGYTYEQYF
DNA: TGTGCCAGCAGCTTGGGGAGGAACAGGGGGTACACCTACGAGCAGTACTTC

D: .
V: TRBV27
size: .
J: TRBJ2-5
CDR3: CASSLAGQGRQTQYF
DNA: TGTGCCAGCAGTTTAGCGGGGCAGGGTAGGCAGACCCAGTACTTC

D: .
V: TRBV7-2
size: .
J: TRBJ1-5
CDR3: CASSRRGGAGQPQHF
DNA: TGTGCCAGCAGCCGGCGAGGGGGGGCGGGTCAGCCCCAGCATTTT

D: .
V: TRBV19
size: .
J: TRBJ2-7
CDR3: CASSIHVHSGYEQYF
DNA: TGTGCCAGTAGTATCCACGTGCACTCAGGGTACGAGCAGTACTTC

D: .
V: TRBV27
size: .
J: TRBJ1-5
CDR3: CASSLGGVSQPQHF
DNA: TGTGCCAGCAGTTTAGGAGGGGTCAGCCAGCCCCAGCATTTT

D: .
V: TRBV25-1
size: .
J: TRBJ2-1
CDR3: CASNKHGPIGSNEQFF
DNA: TGTGCCAGCAATAAACATGGACCCATCGGGAGCAATGAGCAGTTCTTC

D: .
V: TRBV5-4
size: .
J: TRBJ2-5
CDR3: CASRDWGEETQYF
DNA: TGTGCCAGCAGGGACTGGGGAGAAGAGACCCAGTACTTC

D: .
V: TRBV6-5
size: .
J: TRBJ2-7
CDR3: CASSRQPQTYEQYF
DNA: TGTGCCAGCAGCAGACAGCCTCAAACCTACGAGCAGTACTTC

D: TRBD1
V: TRBV10-3
size: .
J: TRBJ2-7
CDR3: CAISGDRGEQYF
DNA: TGTGCCATCAGTGGGGACAGGGGCGAGCAGTACTTC

D: .
V: TRBV19
size: .
J: TRBJ1-6
CDR3: CASSRGSGPNSPLHF
DNA: TGTGCCAGTAGTCGGGGGTCTGGTCCTAATTCACCCCTCCACTTT

D: TRBD2
V: TRBV30
size: .
J: TRBJ2-7
CDR3: CAWTRLAASPYEQYF
DNA: TGTGCCTGGACCAGACTAGCGGCGAGTCCCTACGAGCAGTACTTC

D: .
V: TRBV29-1
size: once
J: TRBJ1-2
CDR3: CSVRTGDYGYTF
DNA: TGCAGCGTTAGGACGGGGGACTATGGCTACACCTTC

D: .
V: TRBV10-1
size: .
J: TRBJ2-7
CDR3: CASDKPYLPSSYEQYF
DNA: TGCGCCAGCGATAAACCGTACCTACCCTCCTCCTACGAGCAGTACTTC

D: .
V: TRBV14
size: .
J: TRBJ2-2
CDR3: CASSQQGSTGELFF
DNA: TGTGCCAGCAGCCAACAGGGCAGCACCGGGGAGCTGTTTTTT

D: TRBD2
V: TRBV11-3
size: .
J: TRBJ2-7
CDR3: CASSKGGAGDYEQYF
DNA: TGTGCCAGCAGTAAAGGTGGAGCGGGAGACTACGAGCAGTACTTC

D: .
V: TRBV18
size: .
J: TRBJ1-3
CDR3: CASSPGQGNTIYF
DNA: TGTGCCAGCTCCCCCGGACAGGGAAACACCATATATTTT

D: TRBD1
V: TRBV7-2
size: .
J: TRBJ1-2
CDR3: CASSLSGTGPTF
DNA: TGTGCCAGCAGCTTAAGCGGGACAGGACCCACCTTC

D: TRBD2
V: TRBV7-6
size: .
J: TRBJ2-1
CDR3: CASSLDFSGGENEQFF
DNA: TGTGCCAGCAGCTTAGACTTTAGCGGGGGAGAAAATGAGCAGTTCTTC

D: .
V: TRBV7-6
size: few
J: TRBJ1-5
CDR3: CASSASLEAQPQHF
DNA: TGTGCCAGCAGCGCCTCCCTTGAGGCTCAGCCCCAGCATTTT

D: .
V: TRBV13
size: once
J: TRBJ1-1
CDR3: CASSPGGPTEAFF
DNA: TGTGCCAGCAGCCCGGGTGGCCCTACTGAAGCTTTCTTT

D: .
V: TRBV21-1
size: .
J: TRBJ2-5
CDR3: CASSKGAYLAGGRETQYF
DNA: TGTGCCAGCAGCAAAGGGGCCTATTTAGCGGGAGGCCGGGAGACCCAGTACTTC

D: TRBD1
V: TRBV25-1
size: .
J: TRBJ2-5
CDR3: CASSERLRDRGPVETQYF
DNA: TGTGCCAGCAGTGAAAGGCTCCGGGACAGGGGGCCGGTAGAGACCCAGTACTTC

D: TRBD2
V: TRBV5-6
size: .
J: TRBJ2-1
CDR3: CASSQGLGEQFF
DNA: TGTGCCAGCAGCCAAGGACTAGGTGAGCAGTTCTTC

D: .
V: TRBV11-2
size: .
J: TRBJ1-1
CDR3: CASTKGPGANTEAFF
DNA: TGTGCCAGCACCAAAGGACCGGGAGCGAACACTGAAGCTTTCTTT